Presented here are 13 T cell receptor beta chains from one specimen sequenced in a study of beta chain features in type 1 diabetes. Expressed TCRB transcripts were sequenced because the entire RNA isolate underwent reverse transcription. Measured with immunoSEQ multiplex PCR; TCRdb has only the in-frame clones, and not every one. The table includes some 200,000 clones, 11% detected once. The source material was central memory CD4+ T cells from blood. These receptors were obtained from a young man in good health.

This clone was counted a few times. The chain joins TRBV7-9 to TRBJ1-3; D is undetermined. CDR3 length: 15 amino acids. Germline CDR1 SEHNR, CDR2 FQNEAQ (reference sequence). Trimming shortened V by 1 base and J by 0 bases, and 7 bases separated the two germline ends. DNA for the CDR3: TGTGCCAGCAGCTTAGAAGCAGGCTCTGGAAACACCATATATTTT. It codes for CASSLEAGSGNTIYF.

A few counts support this clone. The rearrangement links TRBV29-1 to TRBJ1-2; D uncertain. The germline V and J ends were trimmed by 5 bases and 0 bases, with 7 bases remaining between them. Germline V gene sequence: CDR1 SQVTM, CDR2 ANQGSEA. This CDR3 is built from 12 residues. As DNA, the CDR3 is TGCAGCGTTCTAGGGACTAACTATGGCTACACCTTC. It translates to CSVLGTNYGYTF.

This clone was seen only a few times. This sequence is one base from a far larger clone and is likely a read error. V gene TRBV29-1 combines with J gene TRBJ2-1; 15 bases match TRBD2. CDR1 and CDR2 from the germline V gene are SQVTM and ANQGSEA. The CDR3 is 17 residues long. Here the CDR3 DNA reads TGCTGCGCCCGGACTAGCGGGAGGGCGAGCTCCTACAATGAGCAGTTCTTC. It is translated as CCARTSGRASSYNEQFF.

The chain links TRBV6-1 to TRBJ2-5; no clear D. The CDR3 covers 14 residues. Trimming removed 6 bases at V and 4 bases at J, with 15 bases between. Germline V lookup: CDR1 MNHNS, CDR2 SASEGT. The CDR3 is CASRVGFRAETQYF. CDR3 nucleotides: TGTGCCAGCAGGGTCGGGTTTCGGGCAGAGACCCAGTACTTC.

A note on this clone: At the DNA level, this CDR3 is encoded by other sequences in the same sample as well. V usage is TRBV5-4 and J usage is TRBJ2-1; TRBD2 agrees at 8 bases. The J segment lost 3 bases and the V segment lost 4 bases, leaving 3 bases of the junction unmatched. The CDR3 contains 14 residues. The germline CDR1 and CDR2 sequences are SGHNT and YYREEE (reference sequence). The CDR3 region has the DNA TGTGCCAGCAGCGGGCTAGCGGGCTACAATGAGCAGTTCTTC. Encoded protein: CASSGLAGYNEQFF.

This clone was observed a few times. Here the CDR3 reads CSVVTGGSGEQYF. The CDR3 DNA follows: TGCAGCGTTGTGACAGGGGGAAGTGGCGAGCAGTACTTC. The chain joins TRBV29-1 to TRBJ2-7, with TRBD1 matching 9 bases. Looked up from germline, CDR1 is SQVTM and CDR2 is ANQGSEA. The CDR3 totals 13 residues. The junction had 7 bases not matched to a gene; V was cut back by 4 bases and J by 6 bases.

The sample holds a few counts of this clone. The chain couples TRBV9 to TRBJ2-5, with 8 bases lining up with TRBD2. CDR1 is SGDLS and CDR2 is YYNGEE in the germline V gene. CDR3 size: 15 residues. V lost 1 base and J lost 4; bases outside the gene matches: 6. Here the CDR3 DNA reads TGTGCCAGCAGCGTAACTAGCGGAGCCCGAGAGACCCAGTACTTC. It yields the protein CASSVTSGARETQYF.

This rearrangement joins TRBV4-3 to TRBJ1-5; D may be TRBD1 (5 bases). CDR1 is LGHNA and CDR2 is YSLEER in the germline V gene. V was trimmed by 0 bases and J by 9 bases, leaving 15 bases between them. The CDR3 is 15 residues long. The CDR3 DNA reads TGCGCCAGCAGCCAAGATTATGGGGGAATTTGGCCCCAGCATTTT. This encodes CASSQDYGGIWPQHF.

The table lists this clone with many counts. The chain joins TRBV14 to TRBJ2-1; D gene uncertain. CDR1 and CDR2 from the germline V gene are SGHDN and FVKESK. V was trimmed by 0 bases and J by 7 bases, leaving 10 bases between them. The CDR3 covers 14 residues. CDR3 nucleotides: TGTGCCAGCAGCCAAGACTACCTCGTGAATGAGCAGTTCTTC. This sequence encodes CASSQDYLVNEQFF.

This clone has a count of ten or more. V and J are TRBV28 and TRBJ2-3; 9 nucleotides match TRBD1. Looked up from germline, CDR1 is MDHEN and CDR2 is SYDVKM. V was clipped by 9 bases and J by 4 bases; unmatched bases: 8. The CDR3 consists of 14 residues. CDR3: CASRDREGSDTQYF. CDR3 bases: TGTGCCAGTCGGGACAGGGAGGGATCAGATACGCAGTATTTT.

Remarks on this clone: This may arise from a read error, as a much more abundant clone is one base away. The V gene is TRBV7-2, the J gene TRBJ2-5; tentatively, D is TRBD2 (5 bases). The CDR3 spans 13 residues. The V gene's germline CDR1 is SGHTA and CDR2 FQGNSA. V was cut by 5 bases and J by 5 bases, with 12 bases left in between. Here the CDR3 reads CASSRTRGETQYF. In DNA form, the CDR3 reads TGTGCCAGCAGCAGGACTCGCGGGGAGACCCAGTACTTC.

The rearrangement joins TRBV6-4 to TRBJ2-7, with D unclear. The CDR3 sequence is 13 residues long. V gave up 10 bases and J gave up 3 bases, with 16 bases separating them. Germline CDR1 reads MRHNA; CDR2 reads SNTAGT. This CDR3 is CAITRVDDYEQYF. As DNA, the CDR3 is TGTGCCATCACGCGAGTGGATGACTACGAGCAGTACTTC.

The gene calls are TRBV11-2 and TRBJ2-3; tentative D call: TRBD1 (6 bases). V gave up 3 bases and J gave up 0 bases, with 13 bases separating them. Germline V CDR1 and CDR2: SGHAT, FQNNGV. The CDR3 has 16 amino acids. The chain's CDR3 is CASSFTGTPSTDTQYF. Here the CDR3 DNA reads TGTGCCAGCAGCTTTACCGGGACACCTAGCACAGATACGCAGTATTTT.